What follows are 18 T cell receptor beta chains derived from one specimen sequenced in a study of cytomegalovirus exposure and HLA in healthy donors. It was with 60 Vbeta and 13 Jbeta primers that the PCR ran. Generated by immunoSEQ multiplex PCR, the TCRdb table keeps only in-frame clones and is missing some. The sample has about 130,000 clones, 75% to 85% seen once. Sequencing input: PBMCs. These receptors originate from a male donor in good health and CMV-seropositive.

J is TRBJ2-2 and V is TRBV5-1, with D maybe TRBD2 (5 bases). The CDR3 is 12 residues long. Germline values: CDR1 SGHRS, CDR2 YFSETQ. Trimming took 2 bases from V and 6 from J, leaving 5 bases between them. The CDR3 spells CASSLAAGELFF. CDR3 coding DNA: TGCGCCAGCAGCTTAGCGGCCGGGGAGCTGTTTTTT.

V gene TRBV6-5 combines with J gene TRBJ2-1; D is possibly TRBD2 (6 bases). CDR3 length: 14 amino acids. V dropped 2 bases and J dropped 3 bases, with 8 bases sitting between them. Germline V gene data show CDR1 as MNHEY and CDR2 as SVGAGI. CDR3 in DNA: TGTGCCAGCAGTTACGCGGGGATCTACAATGAGCAGTTCTTC. Translating it yields CASSYAGIYNEQFF.

This clone appeared once. The chain joins TRBV5-6 to TRBJ1-2; the D is unclear. The germline V gene has CDR1 SGHDT and CDR2 YYEEEE. The V and J ends lost 3 bases and 6 bases respectively, with 12 bases between them. This CDR3 spans 13 amino acids. Here the CDR3 reads CASSSGGSNGYTF. DNA of the CDR3: TGTGCCAGCAGCTCCGGAGGTAGTAATGGCTACACCTTC.

V is TRBV19 and J is TRBJ1-5, with 8 bases that match TRBD1. Unmatched junction bases numbered 1, after V lost 3 bases and J lost 6 bases. The V gene's germline CDR1 is LNHDA and CDR2 SQIVND (reference sequence). The CDR3 has 13 amino acids. CDR3 region: CASSIGQGQPQHF. CDR3 in DNA: TGTGCCAGTAGTATTGGACAGGGTCAGCCCCAGCATTTT.

The chain recombines TRBV6-5 with TRBJ1-1; D is undetermined. The V gene's germline CDR1 is MNHEY and CDR2 SVGAGI. Deletions cut 8 bases from V and 1 base from J, with 11 bases between. The CDR3 contains 13 residues. CDR3: CASSRYGNTEAFF. The CDR3 DNA follows: TGTGCCAGCTCCAGGTATGGGAACACTGAAGCTTTCTTT.

This clone has a handful of counts. This sequence joins TRBV27 and TRBJ2-1; 10 bases match TRBD1. The germline V gene has CDR1 MNHEY and CDR2 SMNVEV (reference sequence). CDR3 length: 15 residues. J lost 8 bases, V lost 5 bases, and 9 bases had no gene match. The CDR3 is CASSGQGGPSYEQFF. CDR3 DNA: TGTGCCAGCAGTGGACAGGGGGGGCCCTCCTATGAGCAGTTCTTC.

The gene calls are TRBV19 and TRBJ2-7; 9 positions agree with TRBD1. In germline, CDR1 is LNHDA, CDR2 SQIVND (reference sequence). The CDR3 extends over 16 amino acids. The V gene end was trimmed by 3 bases and the J gene end by 4 bases; junction bases not matched to a gene: 10. The chain's CDR3 is CASSMGLGQGTYEQYF. Here the CDR3 DNA reads TGTGCCAGTAGTATGGGGTTGGGACAGGGAACTTACGAGCAGTACTTC.

This chain joins TRBV2 and TRBJ2-7, with a possible D match to TRBD2 (5 bases). This CDR3 comprises 16 residues. The V gene's germline CDR1 is SNHLY and CDR2 FYNNEI. The ends were cut back, 3 bases at V and 2 bases at J, with 17 bases in the middle. The CDR3 DNA reads as TGTGCCAGCAGTGACACTCTGAGGGTCAGAGCCTACGAGCAGTACTTC. Translation gives CASSDTLRVRAYEQYF.

This sequence joins TRBV6-5 and TRBJ2-7; 11 bases align to TRBD1. The V gene's germline CDR1 is MNHEY and CDR2 SVGAGI. V shed 0 bases and J 6 bases; nucleotides not matched to a gene: 4. The CDR3 length is 15 residues. CDR3: CASSYSGTGGGEQYF. The DNA of the CDR3 is TGTGCCAGCAGTTACTCCGGGACAGGGGGAGGCGAGCAGTACTTC.

V and J are TRBV5-1 and TRBJ2-5; 12 bases line up with TRBD2. Losses at the gene ends were 0 bases for V and 3 bases for J; bases not matched to a gene: 6. CDR3 length: 17 amino acids. Germline V gives CDR1 SGHRS, CDR2 YFSETQ. The CDR3, as DNA: TGCGCCAGCAGCTTGGTGGCGACTAGCGGGAGCAAAGAGACCCAGTACTTC. The encoded protein is CASSLVATSGSKETQYF.

The CDR3 loop reads CASSSNRGGYTF. The DNA for the CDR3 is TGTGCCAGCAGTTCAAATAGGGGTGGCTACACCTTC. The chain employs TRBV28 and TRBJ1-2, with D tentatively TRBD1 (5 bases). There are 12 residues in the CDR3. Germline V gene data show CDR1 as MDHEN and CDR2 as SYDVKM. Between the trimmed V and J ends, which lost 4 bases and 7 bases, there was a span of 10 bases.

This chain uses TRBV28 with TRBJ2-7, with D maybe TRBD1 (7 bases). Germline V gene sequence: CDR1 MDHEN, CDR2 SYDVKM. V was clipped by 0 bases and J by 11 bases, with 11 bases between them. The CDR3 runs to 12 residues. The CDR3: CASSLWTGRKYF. The CDR3 DNA reads as TGTGCCAGCAGTTTATGGACAGGGAGGAAGTACTTC.

This chain joins TRBV6-4 and TRBJ2-7; 7 bases align to TRBD1. Per germline, CDR1 MRHNA and CDR2 SNTAGT. The CDR3 sequence is 15 residues long. Trimming cost V 4 bases and J 1 base; bases outside gene matches: 7. CDR3 DNA: TGTGCCAGCAGTGTGGAAGGGGGCGCGTCCTACGAGCAGTACTTC. It translates to CASSVEGGASYEQYF.

The V and J genes are TRBV9 and TRBJ2-3; D unclear. Germline CDR1 reads SGDLS; CDR2 reads YYNGEE. This CDR3 spans 16 amino acids. Trimming pared 0 bases from V and 4 bases from J, leaving 15 bases between. The chain's CDR3 is CASSVGIVLVADTQYF. The CDR3, as DNA: TGTGCCAGCAGCGTAGGAATAGTGTTAGTCGCAGATACGCAGTATTTT.

V and J are TRBV29-1 and TRBJ2-7; D perhaps matches TRBD1 (6 bases). Germline CDR1 reads SQVTM; CDR2 reads ANQGSEA. The CDR3 length is 12 residues. V was trimmed by 6 bases and J by 5 bases, leaving 14 bases between them. The CDR3 coding sequence is TGCAGCGTGGGCGGAAGGGACAACGAGCAGTACTTC. Its translation is CSVGGRDNEQYF.

This chain uses TRBV25-1 with TRBJ1-2, with a weak D call TRBD1 (5 bases). This CDR3 is built from 13 residues. V was pared by 0 bases and J by 8 bases, with 10 bases between. Germline V gene sequence: CDR1 MGHDK, CDR2 SYGVNS. CDR3 nucleotide sequence: TGTGCCAGCAGTGAATACACGGGGGTCGGCTACACCTTC. This gives the protein CASSEYTGVGYTF.

The gene calls are TRBV19 and TRBJ2-7; 9 bases map to TRBD1. CDR1 LNHDA and CDR2 SQIVND come from the germline V gene (reference sequence). This CDR3 comprises 14 residues. Trimming took 7 bases from V and 5 from J; bases not matched to a gene: 9. The CDR3 sequence is CASKPGQGPHEQYF. CDR3 nucleotide sequence: TGTGCCAGTAAACCGGGACAGGGACCCCACGAGCAGTACTTC.

The table lists this clone with a few counts. One junction end does not reproduce the germline sequence, and a read error may be involved. The chain recombines TRBV27 with TRBJ2-7; weak D call: TRBD1 (6 bases). This CDR3 is 13 amino acids long. Looked up from germline, CDR1 is MNHEY and CDR2 is SMNVEV (reference sequence). CDR3 nucleotide sequence: TGTGCCAGCAGTTTCGGCAGGGGATACGGGCAGTACTTC. Protein product: CASSFGRGYGQYF.